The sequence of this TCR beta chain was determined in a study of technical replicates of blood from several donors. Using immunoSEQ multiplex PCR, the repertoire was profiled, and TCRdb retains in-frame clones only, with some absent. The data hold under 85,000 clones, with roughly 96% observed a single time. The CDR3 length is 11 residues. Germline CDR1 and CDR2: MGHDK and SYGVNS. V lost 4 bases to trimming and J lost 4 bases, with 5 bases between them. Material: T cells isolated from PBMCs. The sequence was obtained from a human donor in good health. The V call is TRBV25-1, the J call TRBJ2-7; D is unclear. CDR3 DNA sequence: TGTGCCAGCAGTGGGAGATACGAGCAGTACTTC. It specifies CASSGRYEQYF.